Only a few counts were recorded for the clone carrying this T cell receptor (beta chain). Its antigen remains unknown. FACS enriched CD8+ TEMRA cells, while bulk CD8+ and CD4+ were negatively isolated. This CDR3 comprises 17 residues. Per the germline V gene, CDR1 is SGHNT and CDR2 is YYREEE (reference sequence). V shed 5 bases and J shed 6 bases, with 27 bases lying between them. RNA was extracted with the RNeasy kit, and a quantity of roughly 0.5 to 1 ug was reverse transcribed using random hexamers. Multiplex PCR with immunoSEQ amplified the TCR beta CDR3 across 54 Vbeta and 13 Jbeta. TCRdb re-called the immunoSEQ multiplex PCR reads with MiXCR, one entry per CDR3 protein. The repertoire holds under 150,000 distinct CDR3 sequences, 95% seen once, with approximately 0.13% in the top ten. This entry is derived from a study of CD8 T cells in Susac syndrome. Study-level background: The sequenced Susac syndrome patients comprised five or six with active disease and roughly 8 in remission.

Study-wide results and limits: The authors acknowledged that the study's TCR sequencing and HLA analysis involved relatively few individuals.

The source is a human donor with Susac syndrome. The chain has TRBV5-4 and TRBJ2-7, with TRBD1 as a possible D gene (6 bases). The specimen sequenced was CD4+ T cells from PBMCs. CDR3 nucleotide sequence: TGTGCCAGCAGTACCCTAGGGGGAGTTTTCTATGGCTGCGAGCAGTACTTC. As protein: CASSTLGGVFYGCEQYF.